The 31 T cell receptor beta chains below all came from one sample that was sequenced in a study of sequential checkpoint blockade in melanoma. Treatment described: randomized to nivolumab then ipilimumab (arm A) or the reverse (arm B). Only in-frame clones appear in the TCRdb table, and some are missing; sequencing was by immunoSEQ multiplex PCR. The sample consists of around 15,000 clones, about 55% of them appearing once. The specimen comprised CD8+ T cells sorted from blood (inferred from file names), sampled from a patient given nivolumab and ipilimumab in sequence. These receptors were taken from a human donor with melanoma.

This clone was seen only once. V and J are TRBV6-5 and TRBJ1-5; D possibly corresponds to TRBD1 (5 bases). The CDR3 has 16 amino acids. Germline values: CDR1 MNHEY, CDR2 SVGAGI. Trimming took off 0 bases at V and 0 bases at J, with 9 bases between the two ends. CDR3 sequence reads: CASSYSLQDSNQPQHF. CDR3 in DNA: TGTGCCAGCAGTTACTCGCTACAGGATAGCAATCAGCCCCAGCATTTT.

This clone appeared once. The chain employs TRBV28 and TRBJ2-7; 9 bases are a match to TRBD1. The length of the CDR3 is 15 residues. J gave up 2 bases and V 6 bases, and 8 bases lay outside the gene matches. Germline V CDR1 and CDR2: MDHEN, SYDVKM. CDR3 nucleotide sequence: TGTGCCAGCAGCCAATCCGGGACAGGGACCTACGAGCAGTACTTC. Its protein is CASSQSGTGTYEQYF.

This chain uses TRBV28 with TRBJ2-1; the match to TRBD1 covers 9 bases. The germline gives CDR1 MDHEN, CDR2 SYDVKM. The CDR3 totals 15 residues. With 8 bases clipped from V and 4 bases from J, the junction kept 9 bases outside the gene matches. CDR3 in amino acids: CASRVQGAFYNEQFF. DNA of the CDR3: TGTGCCAGCCGCGTACAGGGGGCCTTTTACAATGAGCAGTTCTTC.

This clone was picked up one time. The chain is built from TRBV4-1 and TRBJ2-1, with D possibly being TRBD2 (7 bases). V lost 4 bases and J 3 bases, leaving 13 bases between the germline ends. The CDR3 loop spans 15 amino acids. CDR1 is MGHRA and CDR2 is YSYEKL in the germline V gene. The CDR3 DNA is TGCGCCAGCAGCCGAGGGGGACTAAACTACAATGAGCAGTTCTTC. It encodes CASSRGGLNYNEQFF.

The chain has TRBV28 and TRBJ2-1; possibly TRBD2 for D (6 bases). V gave up 1 base and J gave up 0 bases, with 16 bases separating them. Germline CDR1 reads MDHEN; CDR2 reads SYDVKM. The CDR3 covers 18 residues. The chain's CDR3 is CASSLYALGEDSYNEQFF. In DNA form, the CDR3 reads TGTGCCAGCAGTTTATATGCGTTAGGGGAGGACTCCTACAATGAGCAGTTCTTC.

The rearrangement links TRBV6-5 to TRBJ1-3, with a possible D match to TRBD1 (6 bases). Germline CDR1 is MNHEY and CDR2 is SVGAGI. V was cut by 6 bases and J by 2 bases, with 11 bases left in between. The length of the CDR3 is 14 residues. CDR3 loop: CASRGAGAGNTIYF. In nucleotides, the CDR3 is TGTGCCAGCAGAGGAGCAGGGGCTGGAAACACCATATATTTT.

This clone was picked up a small number of times. The rearrangement joins TRBV11-1 to TRBJ1-2; possible D gene TRBD1, 6 bases. The germline V and J ends were trimmed by 4 bases and 6 bases, with 12 bases remaining between them. The CDR3 runs to 13 residues. Germline V gene data show CDR1 as SGHAT and CDR2 as FQDESV (reference sequence). As DNA, the CDR3 is TGTGCCAGCAGCTCCTGGGCAGGGGATGGCTACACCTTC. Translated, it gives CASSSWAGDGYTF.

This clone has just a few counts. The gene calls are TRBV19 and TRBJ2-1, with D possibly being TRBD1 (6 bases). This CDR3 contains 13 residues. V gave up 5 bases and J gave up 2 bases, with 7 bases separating them. The germline CDR1 and CDR2 sequences are LNHDA and SQIVND (reference sequence). Written as DNA, the CDR3 is TGTGCCAGTAGTTGGACAGCCTACAATGAGCAGTTCTTC. This gives the protein CASSWTAYNEQFF.

The V gene is TRBV7-6, the J gene TRBJ2-1; TRBD1 might be the D (5 bases). The germline V and J ends were trimmed by 1 base and 7 bases, with 14 bases remaining between them. The V gene's germline CDR1 is SGHVS and CDR2 FNYEAQ. The CDR3 consists of 15 residues. CDR3 bases: TGTGCCAGCAGCTTAGTCATGGGGCCGTGGAATGAGCAGTTCTTC. It translates to CASSLVMGPWNEQFF.

This clone has a handful of counts. The chain uses TRBV7-6 and TRBJ1-1; 9 bases match TRBD1. CDR3 length: 13 residues. The ends lost 5 bases at V and 6 bases at J; junction bases unmatched: 4. The germline CDR1 and CDR2 sequences are SGHVS and FNYEAQ. CDR3 DNA: TGTGCCAGCAGCCTACGGACAGGGGCTGAAGCTTTCTTT. Its translation: CASSLRTGAEAFF. Full variable domain (outside the CDR3, taken from reference TRBV7-6 and TRBJ1-1): GAGVSQSPRYKVTKRGQDVALRCDPISGHVSLYWYRQALGQGPEFLTYFNYEAQQDKSGLPNDRFSAERPEGSISTLTIQRTEQRDSAMYRCASSLRTGAEAFFGQGTRLTVV.

The rearrangement uses TRBV18 and TRBJ2-1; TRBD2 agrees at 9 bases. Germline-derived CDR1 and CDR2 are KGHSH and LQKENI. The CDR3 sequence is 16 residues long. The trim removed 8 bases at V and 5 bases at J, leaving 13 bases unmatched. CDR3 residues: CASPPTGTSKHNEQFF. The CDR3 region has the DNA TGTGCCAGCCCCCCCACCGGGACTAGCAAACACAATGAGCAGTTCTTC. The complete variable domain, with remaining parts taken from reference TRBV18 and TRBJ2-1, reads NAGVMQNPRHLVRRRGQEARLRCSPMKGHSHVYWYRQLPEEGLKFMVYLQKENIIDESGMPKERFSAEFPKEGPSILRIQQVVRGDSAAYFCASPPTGTSKHNEQFFGPGTRLTVL.

This clone has just one count. The CDR3 loop reads CASSQYQGEETQYF. The CDR3 region has the DNA TGTGCCAGCAGCCAATATCAGGGGGAAGAGACCCAGTACTTC. V usage is TRBV4-2 and J usage is TRBJ2-5; 7 bases map to TRBD1. Germline CDR1 reads LGHNA; CDR2 reads YNFKEQ. CDR3 size: 14 residues. The junction had 3 bases not matched to a gene; V was cut back by 2 bases and J by 3 bases.

The V gene is TRBV10-1, the J gene TRBJ1-5, with a weak D call TRBD1 (6 bases). CDR3 length equals 13 residues. Germline V lookup: CDR1 WNHNN, CDR2 SYGVQD (reference sequence). V gave up 3 bases and J gave up 6 bases, with 9 bases separating them. This CDR3 reads CASSEGGGQPQHF. The DNA of the CDR3 is TGCGCCAGCAGTGAAGGGGGGGGTCAGCCCCAGCATTTT.

V gene TRBV27 combines with J gene TRBJ2-7, with D possibly matching TRBD2 (6 bases). CDR1 and CDR2 (germline): MNHEY, SMNVEV (reference sequence). This CDR3 is built from 14 residues. V shed 3 bases and J shed 5 bases, with 14 bases lying between them. The CDR3, as DNA: TGTGCCAGCAGTTTGGGAGGCCCACAGAACGAGCAGTACTTC. It translates to CASSLGGPQNEQYF.

In DNA, the CDR3 is TGTGCCAGCAGTGAAGGGGTCCAGGGGAACACTGAAGCTTTCTTT. It is translated as CASSEGVQGNTEAFF. V is TRBV6-1 and J is TRBJ1-1, with D maybe TRBD1 (5 bases). The CDR3 runs to 15 residues. CDR1 is MNHNS and CDR2 is SASEGT in the germline V gene. V was shortened by 1 base and J by 1 base, with 10 bases between the two germline ends.

This clone was counted a single time. This CDR3 is CASSLEGGAGSYNEQFF. The CDR3 DNA is TGTGCCAGCAGCTTAGAGGGTGGCGCAGGGTCCTACAATGAGCAGTTCTTC. This sequence joins TRBV7-7 and TRBJ2-1; a weak D match, TRBD1 (5 bases). The germline CDR1 and CDR2 sequences are SSHAT and FNYEAQ (reference sequence). Between the trimmed V and J ends, which lost 1 base and 1 base, there was a span of 14 bases. This CDR3 is built from 17 residues.

This clone occurred a few times. The CDR3 spells CASSMAWRGTGGAQYF. The CDR3 DNA reads TGTGCCAGTAGTATGGCGTGGCGGGGGACGGGGGGCGCCCAGTACTTC. The rearrangement links TRBV19 to TRBJ2-5; TRBD2 is a possible D gene (7 bases). The length of the CDR3 is 16 residues. V lost 3 bases and J lost 9, with 23 bases in between. The germline gives CDR1 LNHDA, CDR2 SQIVND (reference sequence).

The chain is built from TRBV7-9 and TRBJ1-2, with 7 positions matching TRBD1. The CDR3 is made up of 12 amino acids. Germline V gene sequence: CDR1 SEHNR, CDR2 FQNEAQ (reference sequence). Germline trimming cut 1 base from V and 8 bases from J; bases unmatched to any gene: 1. The CDR3 here is CASSLGQGGYTF. CDR3 bases: TGTGCCAGCAGCTTAGGACAGGGAGGCTACACCTTC.

This clone was counted a few times. The chain recombines TRBV10-2 with TRBJ2-7; 11 bases fit TRBD1. Germline trimming cut 8 bases from V and 5 bases from J; bases unmatched to any gene: 5. The CDR3 has 13 amino acids. CDR1 is WSHSY, CDR2 SAAADI, per germline. CDR3 sequence: CASGDRGMNEQYF. DNA of the CDR3: TGCGCCAGCGGGGACAGGGGGATGAACGAGCAGTACTTC.

The genes are TRBV10-2 and TRBJ2-1; perhaps TRBD1 as D (6 bases). Deletions cut 1 base from V and 4 bases from J, with 20 bases between. Germline V gene data show CDR1 as WSHSY and CDR2 as SAAADI. The CDR3 loop spans 18 amino acids. The CDR3 nucleotides read TGCGCCAGCAGTGAGTACAAGGGGGACCTAGACGTGTACAATGAGCAGTTCTTC. This translates into CASSEYKGDLDVYNEQFF.

The V call is TRBV7-9, the J call TRBJ1-1, with 7 bases lining up with TRBD1. This CDR3 comprises 13 residues. The germline CDR1 and CDR2 sequences are SEHNR and FQNEAQ (reference sequence). The junction had 0 bases not matched to a gene; V was cut back by 4 bases and J by 1 base. CDR3 coding DNA: TGTGCCAGCAGCTGGACAGGGAACACTGAAGCTTTCTTT. It codes for CASSWTGNTEAFF. Combining the CDR3 with reference TRBV7-9 and TRBJ1-1 gives the whole variable domain DTGVSQNPRHKITKRGQNVTFRCDPISEHNRLYWYRQTLGQGPEFLTYFQNEAQLEKSRLLSDRFSAERPKGSFSTLEIQRTEQGDSAMYLCASSWTGNTEAFFGQGTRLTVV.

CDR3 sequence: CASSSGQGLNYGYTF. CDR3 bases: TGTGCCAGCAGCTCGGGACAGGGGCTTAACTATGGCTACACCTTC. The chain links TRBV7-6 to TRBJ1-2; 10 nucleotides line up with TRBD1. J gave up 1 base and V 4 bases, and 3 bases lay outside the gene matches. CDR1 SGHVS and CDR2 FNYEAQ come from the germline V gene. The CDR3 sequence is 15 residues long.

This chain joins TRBV9 and TRBJ1-5; maybe TRBD1 (6 bases). The germline gives CDR1 SGDLS, CDR2 YYNGEE. Trimming shortened V by 0 bases and J by 6 bases, and 13 bases separated the two germline ends. The CDR3 runs 15 residues. CDR3 amino acids: CASSVGGTRFQPQHF. The CDR3 DNA reads as TGTGCCAGCAGCGTAGGAGGGACACGTTTTCAGCCCCAGCATTTT.

The chain employs TRBV7-6 and TRBJ2-1, with TRBD2 matching 8 bases. Germline V gene data show CDR1 as SGHVS and CDR2 as FNYEAQ. The CDR3 contains 17 residues. V gave up 1 base and J gave up 2 bases; unmatched junction bases: 7. This CDR3 reads CASSLGVSGGTYNEQFF. DNA of the CDR3: TGTGCCAGCAGCTTAGGTGTGAGCGGGGGAACCTACAATGAGCAGTTCTTC.

This chain uses TRBV29-1 with TRBJ2-4; 7 bases agree with TRBD1. Germline loops: CDR1 SQVTM, CDR2 ANQGSEA. The ends lost 7 bases at V and 4 bases at J; junction bases unmatched: 7. The CDR3 spans 13 residues. The CDR3 is CSAYGGQKNIQYF. As DNA, the CDR3 is TGCAGCGCATATGGGGGACAGAAAAACATTCAGTACTTC.

The chain recombines TRBV29-1 with TRBJ1-1; tentative D call: TRBD1 (5 bases). This CDR3 comprises 15 residues. CDR1 is SQVTM, CDR2 ANQGSEA, per germline. Trimming took 3 bases from V and 4 from J, leaving 18 bases between them. The CDR3 DNA follows: TGCAGCGTTGAGGTCCCACGGACGGGGGGCACTGAAGCTTTCTTT. As protein: CSVEVPRTGGTEAFF.

This clone has just a few counts. The CDR3 DNA follows: TGTGCCAGCAGTTACTCGGGAATGGAGGTGGGCGAGCAGTACTTC. Translation gives CASSYSGMEVGEQYF. The rearrangement joins TRBV6-5 to TRBJ2-7, with D tentatively TRBD2 (5 bases). V lost 0 bases, J lost 6 bases, and 15 bases lay in between. CDR3 size: 15 residues. Germline V gene sequence: CDR1 MNHEY, CDR2 SVGAGI.

This clone was observed a handful of times. This chain connects TRBV7-9 to TRBJ2-7; perhaps TRBD1 as D (5 bases). Germline V gene sequence: CDR1 SEHNR, CDR2 FQNEAQ (reference sequence). Trimming took 5 bases from V and 7 from J, leaving 12 bases between them. The CDR3 runs to 12 residues. CDR3 in DNA: TGTGCCAGCAGCCAGGGTCTGCGAGAGCAGTACTTC. Translated, it gives CASSQGLREQYF.

The rearrangement uses TRBV4-1 and TRBJ2-1; 7 nucleotides match TRBD2. Germline V gene data show CDR1 as MGHRA and CDR2 as YSYEKL. V lost 1 base, J lost 6 bases, and 3 bases stayed unmatched. This CDR3 contains 14 residues. Here the CDR3 reads CASSQGTRGNEQFF. CDR3 DNA: TGCGCCAGCAGCCAAGGGACTAGGGGCAATGAGCAGTTCTTC.

As regards this clone: An end of the junction differs from the germline gene, which may be a read error. Other nucleotide sequences from this sample produce the same CDR3. The V and J genes are TRBV7-2 and TRBJ2-5; D remains unclear. This CDR3 spans 13 amino acids. The germline V gene has CDR1 SGHTA and CDR2 FQGNSA. CDR3 in DNA: TGCGCCAGCAGCCCGGTTCCCGAAGAGACCCAGTACTTC. Amino acids: CASSPVPEETQYF. Based on the CDR3 plus reference TRBV7-2 and TRBJ2-5, the full variable domain is GAGVSQSPSNKVTEKGKDVELRCDPISGHTALYWYRQSLGQGLEFLIYFQGNSAPDKSGLPSDRFSAERTGGSVSTLTIQRTQQEDSAVYLCASSPVPEETQYFGPGTRLLVL.

The chain couples TRBV7-8 to TRBJ2-6; 7 nucleotides match TRBD1. This CDR3 contains 15 residues. V dropped 3 bases and J dropped 3; count of bases not matched to a gene: 2. Germline-derived CDR1 and CDR2 are SGHVS and FQNEAQ. The CDR3 sequence: CASSFTGVGANVLTF. The CDR3 bases are TGTGCCAGCAGCTTTACAGGGGTTGGGGCCAACGTCCTGACTTTC.